Here is one T cell receptor (beta chain) with its context. Antigen unknown. The data are from a study of T cell clones after liver transplantation. The length of the CDR3 is 14 residues. Germline-derived CDR1 and CDR2 are SQVTM and ANQGSEA. With 8 bases clipped from V and 0 bases from J, the junction kept 8 bases outside the gene matches. Method: immunoSEQ multiplex PCR; TCRdb's copy keeps in-frame clones and lacks some. The profile shows some 57,000 clones, 60% to 80% of them singletons. The study's findings and limits: These preliminary findings come from unstandardized post-transplant sampling times. A larger donor-reactive than third-party decline suggested partial antigen-specific deletion.

The specimen was CD4+ T cells from blood, collected at the 22-month timepoint. The chain links TRBV29-1 to TRBJ2-3; 7 nucleotides line up with TRBD1. This sequence originates from a human patient who received a liver transplant. Some T cells may be graft donor cells. CDR3 in amino acids: CSTRQGLSTDTQYF. The CDR3, as DNA: TGCAGCACCAGACAGGGATTAAGCACAGATACGCAGTATTTT.